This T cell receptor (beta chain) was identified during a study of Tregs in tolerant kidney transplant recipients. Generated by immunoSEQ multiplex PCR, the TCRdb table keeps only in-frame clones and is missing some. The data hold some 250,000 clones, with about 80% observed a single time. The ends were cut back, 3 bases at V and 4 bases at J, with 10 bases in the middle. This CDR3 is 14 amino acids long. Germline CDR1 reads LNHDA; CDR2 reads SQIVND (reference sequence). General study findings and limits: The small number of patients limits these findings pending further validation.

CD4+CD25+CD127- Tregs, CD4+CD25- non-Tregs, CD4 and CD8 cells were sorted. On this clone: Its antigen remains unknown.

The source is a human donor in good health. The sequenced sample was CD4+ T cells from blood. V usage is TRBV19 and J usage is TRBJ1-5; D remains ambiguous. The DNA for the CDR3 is TGTGCCAGTAGTATTGGTCGGGAGAATCAGCCCCAGCATTTT. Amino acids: CASSIGRENQPQHF. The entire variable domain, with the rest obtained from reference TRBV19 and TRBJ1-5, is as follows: DGGITQSPKYLFRKEGQNVTLSCEQNLNHDAMYWYRQDPGQGLRLIYYSQIVNDFQKGDIAEGYSVSREKKESFPLTVTSAQKNPTAFYLCASSIGRENQPQHFGDGTRLSIL.